What follows are 27 T cell receptor beta chains derived from one specimen sequenced in a study of blood T cell repertoires in COVID-19 (dated by TCRdb to the early 2020s). The protocol used for the library was the immunoSEQ multiplex PCR assay. This is the immuneACCESS table as TCRdb keeps it, with only in-frame sequences that have V and J called. A part of the clones is gone; compared with another copy, unresolved V genes explain less than half, and the rest is unexplained. The sample records about 140,000 clones, approximately 84% of which are singletons. Of the sample, 5.5% to 8% falls within the top ten clones. Sequences were obtained from peripheral blood. All receptors come from a human donor in a cohort sampled during active COVID-19.

This clone was observed a few times. V and J are TRBV23-1 and TRBJ1-5; D gene unclear. TRBV23-1 is reported as an ORF; its role is uncertain. This CDR3 is 18 amino acids long. V lost 0 bases to trimming and J lost 2 bases, with 17 bases between them. CDR3 region: CASSQSNRPGRGNQPQHF. The CDR3 nucleotides are TGCGCCAGCAGTCAATCCAACCGACCGGGGAGGGGCAATCAGCCCCAGCATTTT.

The rearrangement uses TRBV29-1 and TRBJ2-1; 7 bases agree with TRBD1. Trimming took 4 bases from V and 6 from J; bases not matched to a gene: 9. Germline loops: CDR1 SQVTM, CDR2 ANQGSEA. The CDR3 covers 14 residues. The CDR3 DNA reads as TGCAGCGTTGTTAGACAGGGAGCCTTCAATGAGCAGTTCTTC. Translating gives CSVVRQGAFNEQFF.

CDR3 loop: CASSIDRSSYGYTF. CDR3 sequence (DNA): TGTGCCAGTAGTATAGATCGGTCGAGCTATGGCTACACCTTC. The chain carries TRBV19 and TRBJ1-2; D remains unclear. The ends were cut back, 0 bases at V and 4 bases at J, with 9 bases in the middle. This CDR3 has 14 amino acids. Germline V CDR1 and CDR2: LNHDA, SQIVND (reference sequence).

In nucleotides, the CDR3 is TGTGCCAGTAGTATAGATCAAGCGGGGGAATACAATGAGCAGTTCTTC. As protein: CASSIDQAGEYNEQFF. The chain uses TRBV19 and TRBJ2-1; 8 bases match TRBD2. The germline gives CDR1 LNHDA, CDR2 SQIVND (reference sequence). The CDR3 is 16 amino acids. After removal of 0 bases from V and 4 bases from J, the junction contained 5 bases not matched to a gene. The full variable domain, completed using reference TRBV19 and TRBJ2-1, is DGGITQSPKYLFRKEGQNVTLSCEQNLNHDAMYWYRQDPGQGLRLIYYSQIVNDFQKGDIAEGYSVSREKKESFPLTVTSAQKNPTAFYLCASSIDQAGEYNEQFFGPGTRLTVL.

The chain has TRBV5-6 and TRBJ1-1; D is unresolved. This CDR3 is built from 13 residues. V dropped 2 bases and J dropped 2 bases, with 7 bases sitting between them. The germline CDR1 and CDR2 sequences are SGHDT and YYEEEE. CDR3 region: CASSFASNTEAFF. CDR3 sequence (DNA): TGTGCCAGCAGCTTTGCCAGTAACACTGAAGCTTTCTTT.

V is TRBV7-9 and J is TRBJ1-3; 10 bases agree with TRBD1. This CDR3 has 16 residues. The V gene end was trimmed by 5 bases and the J gene end by 3 bases; junction bases not matched to a gene: 7. Germline V gene sequence: CDR1 SEHNR, CDR2 FQNEAQ (reference sequence). Here the CDR3 DNA reads TGTGCCAGCAGCATACAGACAGGGGGCATTGGAAACACCATATATTTT. Translating gives CASSIQTGGIGNTIYF.

This clone was recorded at least ten times. The chain joins TRBV30 to TRBJ2-1; 7 positions match TRBD1. This CDR3 is built from 14 residues. The germline gives CDR1 GTSNPN, CDR2 SVGIG (reference sequence). J lost 5 bases, V lost 1 base, and 5 bases had no gene match. The CDR3 spells CAWSGLRGHNEQFF. CDR3 nucleotide sequence: TGTGCCTGGAGTGGTCTGAGGGGGCACAATGAGCAGTTCTTC. Based on the CDR3 plus reference TRBV30 and TRBJ2-1, the full variable domain is SQTIHQWPATLVQPVGSPLSLECTVEGTSNPNLYWYRQAAGRGLQLLFYSVGIGQISSEVPQNLSASRPQDRQFILSSKKLLLSDSGFYLCAWSGLRGHNEQFFGPGTRLTVL.

V usage is TRBV5-1 and J usage is TRBJ2-7; 8 bases align to TRBD1. Per germline, CDR1 SGHRS and CDR2 YFSETQ. The CDR3 has 13 residues. J was trimmed by 5 bases and V by 2 bases; bases with no gene match: 3. The CDR3 DNA sequence: TGCGCCAGCAGCTTCGGACAGGGCAACGAGCAGTACTTC. As protein: CASSFGQGNEQYF.

V gene TRBV27 combines with J gene TRBJ2-6, with 9 positions matching TRBD1. Germline V gene data show CDR1 as MNHEY and CDR2 as SMNVEV (reference sequence). The CDR3 runs to 18 residues. V dropped 5 bases and J dropped 2; count of bases not matched to a gene: 10. CDR3: CASSAQGQGTPGANVLTF. DNA for the CDR3: TGTGCCAGCAGTGCCCAGGGACAGGGAACCCCTGGGGCCAACGTCCTGACTTTC.

This chain links TRBV6-2 or TRBV6-3 with TRBJ2-3, with 12 positions matching TRBD2. Germline V CDR1 and CDR2: MNHEY, SVGEGT. V was pared by 4 bases and J by 5 bases, with 7 bases of the junction left unmatched. The CDR3 sequence is 16 residues long. CDR3 DNA: TGTGCCAGCAGTTTCAAACCGGGACTAGCGGGAGATACGCAGTATTTT. Translating it yields CASSFKPGLAGDTQYF.

The CDR3 bases are TGTGCCAGCAGCTTCTTATTCGGACAGGGGGAAACTGAAGCTTTCTTT. Residues: CASSFLFGQGETEAFF. The gene calls are TRBV7-9 and TRBJ1-1, with 10 positions matching TRBD1. J was trimmed by 5 bases and V by 3 bases; bases with no gene match: 9. The germline V gene has CDR1 SEHNR and CDR2 FQNEAQ (reference sequence). The CDR3 length is 16 residues.

The V and J genes are TRBV29-1 and TRBJ2-3; 10 nucleotides align to TRBD1. The germline V gene has CDR1 SQVTM and CDR2 ANQGSEA. The CDR3 spans 14 residues. V lost 6 bases and J lost 2; bases outside the gene matches: 5. CDR3 DNA: TGCAGCGTGGGACAGGGGAGGAACACAGATACGCAGTATTTT. The encoded protein is CSVGQGRNTDTQYF.

This chain links TRBV18 with TRBJ2-7, with D maybe TRBD2 (5 bases). Looked up from germline, CDR1 is KGHSH and CDR2 is LQKENI. There are 14 residues in the CDR3. The V gene lost 1 base and the J gene lost 3 bases, with 10 bases spanning the gap. CDR3 region: CASSPQQEGYEQYF. The CDR3 bases are TGTGCCAGCTCACCACAACAAGAGGGCTACGAGCAGTACTTC.

The J gene is TRBJ2-1, the V gene TRBV6-2 or TRBV6-3; TRBD1 might be the D (6 bases). Germline CDR1 MNHEY, CDR2 SVGEGT. V was cut by 6 bases and J by 4 bases, with 16 bases left in between. The CDR3 consists of 15 residues. The CDR3 DNA reads TGTGCCAGCAGCTCGGACAGCCACGCTTACAATGAGCAGTTCTTC. Residues: CASSSDSHAYNEQFF.

The sample holds one count of this clone. This chain joins TRBV5-1 and TRBJ1-1; D is unclear. V gave up 0 bases and J gave up 0 bases, with 9 bases separating them. CDR1 and CDR2 from the germline V gene are SGHRS and YFSETQ. There are 15 residues in the CDR3. CDR3 sequence reads: CASSLDLGMNTEAFF. In DNA, the CDR3 is TGCGCCAGCAGCTTGGATCTGGGCATGAACACTGAAGCTTTCTTT.

The chain uses TRBV5-1 and TRBJ2-1; 8 nucleotides align to TRBD2. Trimming took 1 base from V and 5 from J; bases not matched to a gene: 5. The CDR3 length is 15 residues. CDR1 is SGHRS and CDR2 is YFSETQ in the germline V gene. The CDR3 DNA follows: TGCGCCAGCAGCTTGCCCGGGGGGGCAAACAATGAGCAGTTCTTC. Its translation: CASSLPGGANNEQFF.

This clone was seen once. The CDR3 nucleotides read TGTGCCAGTACCCCGGCAGGGGGGTACGAAAAACTGTTTTTT. This sequence encodes CASTPAGGYEKLFF. V usage is TRBV19 and J usage is TRBJ1-4; 7 bases are shared with TRBD1. The CDR3 extends over 14 amino acids. V lost 7 bases, J lost 8 bases, and 10 bases stayed unmatched. Germline V gene sequence: CDR1 LNHDA, CDR2 SQIVND (reference sequence).

V and J are TRBV5-6 and TRBJ2-2; 7 nucleotides agree with TRBD1. Germline V lookup: CDR1 SGHDT, CDR2 YYEEEE. There are 15 residues in the CDR3. After removal of 5 bases from V and 7 bases from J, the junction contained 11 bases not matched to a gene. CDR3: CASRDRAMIRGELFF. CDR3 sequence (DNA): TGTGCCAGCAGAGACAGGGCGATGATCCGCGGGGAGCTGTTTTTT.

The chain employs TRBV25-1 and TRBJ1-5; possible D gene TRBD1, 5 bases. This CDR3 has 14 amino acids. Trimming removed 1 base at V and 6 bases at J, with 10 bases between. The germline CDR1 and CDR2 sequences are MGHDK and SYGVNS. The CDR3: CASSESGFGQPQHF. For the CDR3, the DNA is TGTGCCAGCAGTGAATCAGGGTTCGGTCAGCCCCAGCATTTT.

The chain links TRBV6-6 to TRBJ1-5, with 7 bases fitting TRBD1. This CDR3 region has 15 residues. Germline V lookup: CDR1 MNHNY, CDR2 SVGAGI (reference sequence). J gave up 3 bases and V 5 bases, and 7 bases lay outside the gene matches. CDR3 DNA sequence: TGTGCCAGCAGTACCGGGACAGAGAACAATCAGCCCCAGCATTTT. This codes for CASSTGTENNQPQHF.

The rearrangement joins TRBV7-8 to TRBJ2-3, with 8 bases aligning to TRBD2. V was clipped by 3 bases and J by 4 bases; unmatched bases: 9. This CDR3 has 16 amino acids. The germline V gene encodes CDR1 SGHVS and CDR2 FQNEAQ. The CDR3 is CASSLGRGALSDTQYF. DNA for the CDR3: TGTGCCAGCAGCTTGGGGCGGGGGGCTCTATCAGATACGCAGTATTTT.

The chain employs TRBV2 and TRBJ2-5, with 10 nucleotides matching TRBD1. Germline V gene lookup returns CDR1 SNHLY and CDR2 FYNNEI. Germline trimming cut 7 bases from V and 4 bases from J; bases unmatched to any gene: 9. The CDR3 covers 15 residues. In nucleotides, the CDR3 is TGTGCCAGCACGGAGGGGGACAGGGGTGGAGAGACCCAGTACTTC. Its translation: CASTEGDRGGETQYF.

This clone was detected many times. V and J are TRBV19 and TRBJ2-1; D is unresolved. Trimming left V 6 bases short and J 2 bases short, with 14 bases between. Per germline, CDR1 LNHDA and CDR2 SQIVND (reference sequence). The CDR3 is made up of 15 amino acids. For the CDR3, the DNA is TGTGCCAGTAGGGAGCTTTTTTCCCCCTACAATGAGCAGTTCTTC. Translating gives CASRELFSPYNEQFF.

This clone was observed a single time. The gene calls are TRBV3-1 (or the pseudogene TRBV3-2) and TRBJ1-4, with D possibly being TRBD1 (6 bases). The germline CDR1 and CDR2 sequences are LGHDT and YNNKEL (reference sequence). V gave up 1 base and J gave up 8 bases, with 17 bases separating them. The CDR3 is 16 residues long. DNA of the CDR3: TGTGCCAGCAGCCAAGGTTCCGGGACATCGGGGGAAAAACTGTTTTTT. Its protein is CASSQGSGTSGEKLFF.

This sequence joins TRBV12-3 or TRBV12-4 and TRBJ2-7, with D perhaps matching TRBD2 (7 bases). Between the trimmed V and J ends, which lost 4 bases and 4 bases, there was a span of 11 bases. This CDR3 region has 13 residues. The CDR3 DNA sequence: TGTGCCAGCAGTTGGGCGGGGGCTTACGAGCAGTACTTC. This translates into CASSWAGAYEQYF.

V usage is TRBV3-1 (or the pseudogene TRBV3-2) and J usage is TRBJ1-2, with D perhaps matching TRBD1 (6 bases). The germline CDR1 and CDR2 sequences are LGHDT and YNNKEL (reference sequence). Trimming stripped 4 bases from V and 9 bases from J, with 9 bases between. The CDR3 runs 11 residues. The DNA of the CDR3 is TGTGCCAGCAGCCTAAGGGGGAGCTACACCTTC. Residues: CASSLRGSYTF.

The chain joins TRBV27 to TRBJ1-2, with TRBD1 as a possible D gene (6 bases). This CDR3 region has 15 residues. Germline lookup yields CDR1 MNHEY and CDR2 SMNVEV (reference sequence). V was pared by 4 bases and J by 4 bases, with 16 bases between. The CDR3 sequence: CASSSYRVVGYGYTF. CDR3 DNA: TGTGCCAGCAGTTCTTACAGGGTTGTGGGCTATGGCTACACCTTC.